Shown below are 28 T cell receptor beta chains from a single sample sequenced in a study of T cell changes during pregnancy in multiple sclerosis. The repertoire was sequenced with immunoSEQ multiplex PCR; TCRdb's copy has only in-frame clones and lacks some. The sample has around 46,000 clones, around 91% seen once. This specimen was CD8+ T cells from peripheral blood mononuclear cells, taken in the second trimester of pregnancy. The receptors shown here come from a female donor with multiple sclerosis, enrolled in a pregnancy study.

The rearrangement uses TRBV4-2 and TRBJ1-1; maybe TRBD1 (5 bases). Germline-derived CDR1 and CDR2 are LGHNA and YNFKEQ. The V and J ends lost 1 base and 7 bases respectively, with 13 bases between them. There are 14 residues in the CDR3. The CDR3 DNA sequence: TGTGCCAGCAGCCAAGGCTCAGGGTTGGATGAAGCTTTCTTT. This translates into CASSQGSGLDEAFF.

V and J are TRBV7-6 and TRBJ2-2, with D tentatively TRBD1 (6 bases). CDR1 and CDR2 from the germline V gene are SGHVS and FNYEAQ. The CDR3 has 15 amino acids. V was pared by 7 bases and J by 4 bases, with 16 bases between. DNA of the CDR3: TGTGCCAGCACACCTATGATAGGGGGCACCGGGGAGCTGTTTTTT. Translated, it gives CASTPMIGGTGELFF.

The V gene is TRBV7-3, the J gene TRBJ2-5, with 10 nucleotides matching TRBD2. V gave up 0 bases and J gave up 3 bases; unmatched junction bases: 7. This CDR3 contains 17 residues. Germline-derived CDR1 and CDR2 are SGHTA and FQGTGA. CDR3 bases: TGTGCCAGCAGCTTAACGTCCAGCGGGGGGGAAGAAGAGACCCAGTACTTC. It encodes CASSLTSSGGEEETQYF.

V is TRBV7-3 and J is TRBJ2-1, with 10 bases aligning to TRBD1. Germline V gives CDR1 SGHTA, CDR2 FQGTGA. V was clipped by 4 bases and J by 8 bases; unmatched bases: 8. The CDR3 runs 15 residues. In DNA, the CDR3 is TGTGCCAGCAGCTACAGTACCGGGACAGGGGATGAGCAGTTCTTC. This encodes CASSYSTGTGDEQFF.

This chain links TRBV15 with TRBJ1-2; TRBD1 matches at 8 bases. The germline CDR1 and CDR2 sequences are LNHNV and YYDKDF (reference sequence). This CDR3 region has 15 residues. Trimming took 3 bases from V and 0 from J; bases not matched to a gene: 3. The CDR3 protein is CATSSAQGANYGYTF. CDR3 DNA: TGTGCCACCAGCAGCGCACAGGGGGCTAACTATGGCTACACCTTC.

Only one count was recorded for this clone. The CDR3 DNA follows: TGTGCCAGCAGCCAAGGCGGGGGAACTCAGCCCCAGCATTTT. This sequence encodes CASSQGGGTQPQHF. The chain joins TRBV4-2 to TRBJ1-5; a possible D gene is TRBD1 (5 bases). CDR3 length: 14 residues. Germline V gives CDR1 LGHNA, CDR2 YNFKEQ. Trimming shortened V by 1 base and J by 6 bases, and 10 bases separated the two germline ends.

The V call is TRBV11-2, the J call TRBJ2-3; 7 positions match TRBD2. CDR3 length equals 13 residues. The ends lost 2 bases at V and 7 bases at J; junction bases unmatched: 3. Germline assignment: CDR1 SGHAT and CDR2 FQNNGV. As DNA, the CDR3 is TGTGCCAGCAGCTTACAGCGGGACTATACGCAGTATTTT. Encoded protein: CASSLQRDYTQYF.

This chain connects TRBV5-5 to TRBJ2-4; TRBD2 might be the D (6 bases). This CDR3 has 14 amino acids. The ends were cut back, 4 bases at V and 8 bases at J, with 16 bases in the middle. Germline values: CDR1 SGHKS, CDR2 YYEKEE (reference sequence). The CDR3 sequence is CASSVIQEGDIQYF. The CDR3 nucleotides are TGTGCCAGCAGCGTCATTCAGGAGGGTGACATTCAGTACTTC.

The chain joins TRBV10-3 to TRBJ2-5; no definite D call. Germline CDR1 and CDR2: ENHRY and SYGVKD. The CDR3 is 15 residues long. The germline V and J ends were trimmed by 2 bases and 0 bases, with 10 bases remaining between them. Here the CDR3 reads CAISEPYGHQETQYF. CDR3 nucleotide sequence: TGTGCCATCAGTGAGCCTTATGGCCACCAAGAGACCCAGTACTTC.

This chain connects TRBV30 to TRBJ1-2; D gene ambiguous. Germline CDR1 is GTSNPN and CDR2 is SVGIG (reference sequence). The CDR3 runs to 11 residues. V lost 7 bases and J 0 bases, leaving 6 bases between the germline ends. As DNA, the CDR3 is TGTGCCTACCTAGCTAACTATGGCTACACCTTC. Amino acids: CAYLANYGYTF.

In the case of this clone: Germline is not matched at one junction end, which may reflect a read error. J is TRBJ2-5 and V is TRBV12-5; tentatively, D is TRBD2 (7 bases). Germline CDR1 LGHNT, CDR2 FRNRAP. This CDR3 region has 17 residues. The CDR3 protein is CASGLGGAGVRQETQYF. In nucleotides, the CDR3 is TGTGCTAGTGGCTTGGGGGGGGCGGGGGTGCGCCAAGAGACCCAGTACTTC.

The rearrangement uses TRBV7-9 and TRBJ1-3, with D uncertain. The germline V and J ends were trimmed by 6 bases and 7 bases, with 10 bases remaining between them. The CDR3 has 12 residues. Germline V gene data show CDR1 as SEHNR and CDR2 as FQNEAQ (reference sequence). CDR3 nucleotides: TGTGCCAGCAGTCCTCTCGGGAACACCATATATTTT. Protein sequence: CASSPLGNTIYF. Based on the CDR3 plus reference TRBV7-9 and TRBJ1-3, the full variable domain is DTGVSQNPRHKITKRGQNVTFRCDPISEHNRLYWYRQTLGQGPEFLTYFQNEAQLEKSRLLSDRFSAERPKGSFSTLEIQRTEQGDSAMYLCASSPLGNTIYFGEGSWLTVV.

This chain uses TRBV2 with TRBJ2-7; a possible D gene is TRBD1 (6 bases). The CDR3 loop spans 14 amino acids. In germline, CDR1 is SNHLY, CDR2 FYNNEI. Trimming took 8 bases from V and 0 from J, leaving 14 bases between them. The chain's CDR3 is CASVYRDPSYEQYF. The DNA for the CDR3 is TGTGCCAGCGTATACAGGGACCCCTCCTACGAGCAGTACTTC.

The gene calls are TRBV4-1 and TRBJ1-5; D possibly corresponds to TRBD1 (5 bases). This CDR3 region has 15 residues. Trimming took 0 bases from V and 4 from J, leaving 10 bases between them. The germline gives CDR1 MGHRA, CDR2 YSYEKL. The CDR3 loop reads CASSQDVGGNQPQHF. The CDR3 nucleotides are TGCGCCAGCAGCCAAGATGTCGGGGGAAATCAGCCCCAGCATTTT.

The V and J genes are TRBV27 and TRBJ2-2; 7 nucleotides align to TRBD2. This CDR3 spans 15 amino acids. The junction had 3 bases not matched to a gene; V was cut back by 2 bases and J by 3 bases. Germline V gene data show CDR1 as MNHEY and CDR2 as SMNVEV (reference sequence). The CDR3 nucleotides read TGTGCCAGCAGTTTACAGCGGGGCGACACCGGGGAGCTGTTTTTT. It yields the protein CASSLQRGDTGELFF.

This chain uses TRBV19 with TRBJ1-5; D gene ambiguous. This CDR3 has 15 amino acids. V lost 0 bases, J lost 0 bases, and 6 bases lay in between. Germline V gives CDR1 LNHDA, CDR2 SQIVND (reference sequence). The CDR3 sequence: CASSIDRSSNQPQHF. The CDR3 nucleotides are TGTGCCAGTAGTATAGATCGGTCTAGCAATCAGCCCCAGCATTTT.

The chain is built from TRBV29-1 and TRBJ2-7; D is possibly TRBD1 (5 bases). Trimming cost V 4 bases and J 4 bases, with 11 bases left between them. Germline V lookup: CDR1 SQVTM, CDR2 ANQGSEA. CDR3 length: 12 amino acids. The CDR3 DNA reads TGCAGCGTTGGTTTGACAGCTTACGAGCAGTACTTC. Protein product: CSVGLTAYEQYF.

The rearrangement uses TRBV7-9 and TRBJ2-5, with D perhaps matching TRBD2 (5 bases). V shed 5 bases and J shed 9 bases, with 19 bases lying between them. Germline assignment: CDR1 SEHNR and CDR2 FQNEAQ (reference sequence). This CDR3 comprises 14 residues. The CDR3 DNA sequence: TGTGCCAGCAGCCACGAGGGCAGGTTATTGGCCCAGTACTTC. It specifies CASSHEGRLLAQYF.

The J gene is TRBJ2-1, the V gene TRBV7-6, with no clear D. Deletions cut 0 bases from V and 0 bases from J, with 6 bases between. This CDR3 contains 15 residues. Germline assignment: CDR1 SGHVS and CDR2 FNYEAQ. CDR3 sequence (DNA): TGTGCCAGCAGCTTAGCGCTGAGCTCCTACAATGAGCAGTTCTTC. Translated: CASSLALSSYNEQFF.

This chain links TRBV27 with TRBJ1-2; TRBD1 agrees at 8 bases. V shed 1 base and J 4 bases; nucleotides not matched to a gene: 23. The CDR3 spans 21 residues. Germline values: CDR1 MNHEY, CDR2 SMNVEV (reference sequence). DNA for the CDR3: TGTGCCAGCAGTTTATATCCCTCTCTGCGCCCGGACAGGGTCGGGCGCTATGGCTACACCTTC. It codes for CASSLYPSLRPDRVGRYGYTF.

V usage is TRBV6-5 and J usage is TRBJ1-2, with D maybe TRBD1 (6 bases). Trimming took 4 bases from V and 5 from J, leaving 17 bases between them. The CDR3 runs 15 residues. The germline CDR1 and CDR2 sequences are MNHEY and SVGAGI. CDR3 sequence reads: CASSSLSQGLYGYTF. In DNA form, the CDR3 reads TGTGCCAGCAGTTCCCTCAGCCAGGGGCTGTATGGCTACACCTTC.

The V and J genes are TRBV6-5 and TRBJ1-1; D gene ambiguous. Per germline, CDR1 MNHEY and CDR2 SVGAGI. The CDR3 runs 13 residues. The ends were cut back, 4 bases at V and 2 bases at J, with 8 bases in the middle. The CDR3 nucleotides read TGTGCCAGCAGTTTTGGCCAAAACACTGAAGCTTTCTTT. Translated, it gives CASSFGQNTEAFF.

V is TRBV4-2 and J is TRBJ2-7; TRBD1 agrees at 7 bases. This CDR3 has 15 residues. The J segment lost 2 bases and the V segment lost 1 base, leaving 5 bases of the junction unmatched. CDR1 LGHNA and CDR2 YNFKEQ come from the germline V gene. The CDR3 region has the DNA TGTGCCAGCAGCCAAGCCCGAGACAGGGCCTACGAGCAGTACTTC. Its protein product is CASSQARDRAYEQYF.

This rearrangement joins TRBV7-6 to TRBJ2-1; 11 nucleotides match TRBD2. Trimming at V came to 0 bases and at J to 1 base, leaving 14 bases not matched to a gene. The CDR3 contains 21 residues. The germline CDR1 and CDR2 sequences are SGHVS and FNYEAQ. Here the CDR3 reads CASSLASLSGGAYWSYNEQFF. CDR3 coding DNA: TGTGCCAGCAGCTTAGCGAGCCTTAGCGGGGGGGCTTATTGGTCCTACAATGAGCAGTTCTTC.

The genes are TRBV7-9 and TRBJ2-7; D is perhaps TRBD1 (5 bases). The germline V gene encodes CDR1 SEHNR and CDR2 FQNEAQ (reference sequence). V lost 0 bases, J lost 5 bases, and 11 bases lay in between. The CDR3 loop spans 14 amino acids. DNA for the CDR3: TGTGCCAGCAGCTTAGCAGGGGCCCTTAACGAGCAGTACTTC. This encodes CASSLAGALNEQYF. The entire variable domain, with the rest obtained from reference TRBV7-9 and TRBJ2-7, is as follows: DTGVSQNPRHKITKRGQNVTFRCDPISEHNRLYWYRQTLGQGPEFLTYFQNEAQLEKSRLLSDRFSAERPKGSFSTLEIQRTEQGDSAMYLCASSLAGALNEQYFGPGTRLTVT.

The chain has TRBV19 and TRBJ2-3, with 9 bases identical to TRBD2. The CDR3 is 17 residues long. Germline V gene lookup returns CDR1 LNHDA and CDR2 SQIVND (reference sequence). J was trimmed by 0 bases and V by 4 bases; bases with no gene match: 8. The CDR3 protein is CASSTSTLAGSTDTQYF. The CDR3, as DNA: TGTGCCAGTAGTACGTCTACGCTAGCGGGGAGCACAGATACGCAGTATTTT.

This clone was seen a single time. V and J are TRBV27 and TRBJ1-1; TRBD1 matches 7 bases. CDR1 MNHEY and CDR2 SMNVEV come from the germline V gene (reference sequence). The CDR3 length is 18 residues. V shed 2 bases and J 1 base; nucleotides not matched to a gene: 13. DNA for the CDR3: TGTGCCAGCAGTTTAGGAGGGACAGCGTTTAGACCGAACACTGAAGCTTTCTTT. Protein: CASSLGGTAFRPNTEAFF.

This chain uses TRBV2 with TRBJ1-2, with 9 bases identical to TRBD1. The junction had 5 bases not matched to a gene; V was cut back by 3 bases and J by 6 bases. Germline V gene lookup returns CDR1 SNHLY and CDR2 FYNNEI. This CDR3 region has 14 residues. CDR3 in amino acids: CASSEGTGTNGYTF. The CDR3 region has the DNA TGTGCCAGCAGTGAGGGGACAGGGACGAATGGCTACACCTTC. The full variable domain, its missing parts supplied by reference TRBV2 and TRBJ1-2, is EPEVTQTPSHQVTQMGQEVILRCVPISNHLYFYWYRQILGQKVEFLVSFYNNEISEKSEIFDDQFSVERPDGSNFTLKIRSTKLEDSAMYFCASSEGTGTNGYTFGSGTRLTVV.